The clone carrying this T cell receptor (beta chain) came up a few times. Its cognate antigen is unknown. The sample belongs to a study of response to subunit inactivated influenza vaccine. Study-level points and caveats: The authors suggested that few new T cells are recruited per seasonal influenza vaccination.

TCRdb fed the RT-PCR reads into MiXCR, producing one record per CDR3 protein. This table holds 650,000 to 800,000 distinct CDR3 sequences, approximately 15% found once. The V gene's germline CDR1 is SGHRS and CDR2 YFSETQ. CDR3 length: 16 amino acids. V lost 3 bases, J lost 5 bases, and 18 bases lay in between. The material was PBMCs from blood, obtained 14 to 15 days before vaccination. This chain links TRBV5-1 with TRBJ2-1, with D perhaps assigned TRBD1 or TRBD2 (5 bases each). This receptor was taken from a man between 45 and 60 years old who received an inactivated influenza vaccine. Here the CDR3 DNA reads TGCGCCAGCAGCTCGGTCGACGGGGCAAGGCACAATGAGCAGTTCTTC. Translating gives CASSSVDGARHNEQFF.